This entry lists 27 T cell receptor beta chains sequenced from one sample in a study of T cells in Graves' hyperthyroidism and ophthalmopathy. Authors of the study amplified TCR beta CDR3 regions from RNA transcripts. The study used the HTBI primer set for a first-round RT-PCR of the TCR CDR3. TCRdb redid the calling of the multiplex PCR reads with MiXCR, one entry per CDR3 protein. The sample records over 650,000 distinct CDR3 sequences, roughly 45% being singletons. Input material: peripheral blood or thyroid tissue (not recorded which). Receptors were obtained from an adult man with Graves' disease, either hyperthyroidism or ophthalmopathy (not recorded which).

The V and J genes are TRBV7-2 and TRBJ2-2; 7 positions agree with TRBD2. Germline CDR1 is SGHTA and CDR2 is FQGNSA. V trimming: 6 bases; J trimming: 6 bases; junction bases outside the gene matches: 10. The CDR3 totals 15 residues. This CDR3 is CASSLGGRTSGELFF. In DNA, the CDR3 is TGTGCCAGCAGTTTGGGCGGGAGAACGTCCGGGGAGCTGTTTTTT.

The chain recombines TRBV15 with TRBJ1-6; D might be TRBD1 (5 bases). This CDR3 has 14 residues. Germline CDR1 is LNHNV and CDR2 is YYDKDF (reference sequence). Deletions cut 3 bases from V and 7 bases from J, with 10 bases between. The DNA of the CDR3 is TGTGCCACCAGCAGGGGGACGTTAAATTCACCCCTCCACTTT. Translated, it gives CATSRGTLNSPLHF.

The CDR3 reads CSAVDLQDQPQHF. The CDR3 DNA sequence: TGCAGTGCCGTCGACTTACAGGATCAGCCCCAGCATTTT. The chain combines TRBV20-1 with TRBJ1-5, with D perhaps matching TRBD1 (5 bases). The CDR3 spans 13 residues. Trimming pared 6 bases from V and 5 bases from J, leaving 14 bases between. Germline CDR1 DFQATT, CDR2 SNEGSKA (reference sequence).

The chain combines TRBV20-1 with TRBJ2-7; 10 nucleotides align to TRBD1. CDR1 is DFQATT, CDR2 SNEGSKA, per germline (reference sequence). The CDR3 spans 18 residues. V was pared by 5 bases and J by 2 bases, with 18 bases of the junction left unmatched. The CDR3 DNA sequence: TGCAGTGCTGGCACCGGGACAGGGGATCTATTTACCACCTACGAGCAGTACTTC. Translation gives CSAGTGTGDLFTTYEQYF.

The chain combines TRBV7-8 with TRBJ1-5; the D is unclear. There are 17 residues in the CDR3. V gave up 3 bases and J gave up 2 bases, with 17 bases separating them. From germline, CDR1 is SGHVS and CDR2 FQNEAQ. CDR3 residues: CASSFLGPIRGNQPQHF. The CDR3 DNA reads TGTGCCAGCAGCTTTTTGGGCCCCATTAGGGGCAATCAGCCCCAGCATTTT.

This clonotype was counted many times. V gene TRBV29-1 combines with J gene TRBJ1-2; a possible D gene is TRBD1 (5 bases). Germline CDR1 SQVTM, CDR2 ANQGSEA. The V gene lost 1 base and the J gene lost 4 bases, with 10 bases spanning the gap. The length of the CDR3 is 13 residues. CDR3 sequence: CSVEAGLGYGYTF. In DNA, the CDR3 is TGCAGCGTTGAAGCAGGGCTGGGCTATGGCTACACCTTC. Combining the CDR3 with reference TRBV29-1 and TRBJ1-2 gives the whole variable domain SAVISQKPSRDICQRGTSLTIQCQVDSQVTMMFWYRQQPGQSLTLIATANQGSEATYESGFVIDKFPISRPNLTFSTLTVSNMSPEDSSIYLCSVEAGLGYGYTFGSGTRLTVV.

In this sample, this clonotype turned up many times. The chain carries TRBV12-3 or TRBV12-4 and TRBJ1-1; D is undetermined. V was pared by 6 bases and J by 3 bases, with 5 bases between. This CDR3 spans 11 amino acids. CDR3 sequence reads: CASSSDTEAFF. The CDR3 DNA reads as TGTGCCAGCAGCTCCGACACTGAAGCTTTCTTT.

In DNA, the CDR3 is TGCGCCAGCAGCTTGGACAGCTATTCACCCCTCCACTTT. Residues: CASSLDSYSPLHF. V gene TRBV5-1 combines with J gene TRBJ1-6; the D is unclear. The CDR3 is 13 residues long. Trimming left V 0 bases short and J 8 bases short, with 6 bases between. From germline, CDR1 is SGHRS and CDR2 YFSETQ.

This chain uses TRBV7-6 with TRBJ1-2; D unresolved. The CDR3 extends over 15 amino acids. The V gene lost 5 bases and the J gene lost 8 bases, with 21 bases spanning the gap. Per the germline V gene, CDR1 is SGHVS and CDR2 is FNYEAQ. CDR3 residues: CASSHAGGRARGYTF. In DNA, the CDR3 is TGTGCCAGCAGCCATGCCGGCGGGAGAGCGCGAGGCTACACCTTC.

This clonotype was recorded a few times. The genes are TRBV4-2 and TRBJ1-1; possible D gene TRBD1, 6 bases. Germline values: CDR1 LGHNA, CDR2 YNFKEQ. Trimming pared 1 base from V and 0 bases from J, leaving 9 bases between. The CDR3 is made up of 15 amino acids. This CDR3 is CASSQGTDLNTEAFF. In DNA form, the CDR3 reads TGTGCCAGCAGCCAAGGGACAGACTTGAACACTGAAGCTTTCTTT.

The rearrangement links TRBV6-1 to TRBJ2-7, with TRBD2 as a possible D gene (6 bases). V was trimmed by 5 bases and J by 3 bases, leaving 8 bases between them. The length of the CDR3 is 12 residues. Germline values: CDR1 MNHNS, CDR2 SASEGT. CDR3 sequence (DNA): TGTGCCAGCAGTACTAGCATCTACGAGCAGTACTTC. Its protein is CASSTSIYEQYF.

This clonotype showed up just a few times. The V and J genes are TRBV14 and TRBJ1-2; D gene uncertain. CDR1 and CDR2 from the germline V gene are SGHDN and FVKESK. V was trimmed by 1 base and J by 10 bases, leaving 13 bases between them. The CDR3 has 13 residues. The CDR3 nucleotides read TGTGCCAGCAGCCAAGGCAGAACAGACAACTACACCTTC. Translating gives CASSQGRTDNYTF.

This clonotype came up a few times. V and J are TRBV19 and TRBJ1-5; no clear D gene. The V and J ends lost 1 base and 5 bases respectively, with 9 bases between them. Germline assignment: CDR1 LNHDA and CDR2 SQIVND (reference sequence). The CDR3 has 14 residues. This CDR3 is CASSIAGAHQPQHF. DNA for the CDR3: TGTGCCAGTAGTATAGCAGGAGCCCATCAGCCCCAGCATTTT.

This clonotype was found many times. This chain links TRBV20-1 with TRBJ2-5; D gene uncertain. The germline V and J ends were trimmed by 3 bases and 3 bases, with 5 bases remaining between them. The germline CDR1 and CDR2 sequences are DFQATT and SNEGSKA (reference sequence). The length of the CDR3 is 11 residues. The CDR3 nucleotides read TGCAGTGCTAGCGGTGAAGAGACCCAGTACTTC. This sequence encodes CSASGEETQYF.

The chain has TRBV2 and TRBJ1-1; 7 positions agree with TRBD1. V lost 2 bases to trimming and J lost 4 bases; unmatched junction nucleotides: 4. Germline values: CDR1 SNHLY, CDR2 FYNNEI. There are 14 residues in the CDR3. CDR3 nucleotide sequence: TGTGCCAGCAGTGAAAGGGGGCAGAGCACTGAAGCTTTCTTT. It specifies CASSERGQSTEAFF.

Regarding this clonotype: Relative to the germline gene, one junction end is altered; a read error may explain this. This chain uses TRBV20-1 with TRBJ2-7; 12 bases map to TRBD2. This CDR3 is 16 amino acids long. Per the germline V gene, CDR1 is DFQATT and CDR2 is SNEGSKA (reference sequence). This CDR3 reads CSARDERLAGAYDQYF. Written as DNA, the CDR3 is TGCAGTGCTAGAGATGAGCGACTAGCGGGAGCCTACGACCAGTACTTC.

This clonotype turned up a few times. The V and J genes are TRBV9 and TRBJ1-6; TRBD1 matches at 7 bases. J was trimmed by 4 bases and V by 2 bases; bases with no gene match: 3. CDR3 size: 15 residues. Per germline, CDR1 SGDLS and CDR2 YYNGEE. The CDR3 coding sequence is TGTGCCAGCAGCGTGCAACAGGGGTATAATTCACCCCTCCACTTT. Translating gives CASSVQQGYNSPLHF.

This clonotype showed up just a few times. V is TRBV19 and J is TRBJ1-5; D call uncertain. This CDR3 spans 13 amino acids. Trimming cost V 4 bases and J 9 bases, with 13 bases left between them. CDR1 and CDR2 (germline): LNHDA, SQIVND (reference sequence). The CDR3 here is CASSTRGDGPQHF. The CDR3 DNA follows: TGTGCCAGTAGTACACGGGGTGATGGGCCCCAGCATTTT.

Concerning this clonotype: One end of the junction varies from germline; a read error may be responsible. This sequence joins TRBV5-1 and TRBJ1-2; D not resolved. CDR1 and CDR2 from the germline V gene are SGHRS and YFSETQ. The CDR3 covers 13 residues. DNA of the CDR3: TGCGCCAGCAGCTTGGAGGCTTATCAAGGCTACATCTTC. Encoded protein: CASSLEAYQGYIF.

The J gene is TRBJ2-6, the V gene TRBV2; 7 bases align to TRBD1. V lost 8 bases, J lost 3 bases, and 13 bases stayed unmatched. This CDR3 has 17 residues. Germline V gene lookup returns CDR1 SNHLY and CDR2 FYNNEI. In nucleotides, the CDR3 is TGTGCCAGCTTTGACAGGGCCGACAACTATGGGGCCAACGTCCTGACTTTC. Translating gives CASFDRADNYGANVLTF.

The chain carries TRBV6-5 and TRBJ1-3, with a tentative D call TRBD1 (5 bases). Looked up from germline, CDR1 is MNHEY and CDR2 is SVGAGI. The ends were cut back, 7 bases at V and 0 bases at J, with 10 bases in the middle. The CDR3 is 14 amino acids. The DNA for the CDR3 is TGTGCCAGCATCTGGGGCAGCTCTGGAAACACCATATATTTT. As protein: CASIWGSSGNTIYF.

This clonotype occurred a few times. V and J are TRBV20-1 and TRBJ1-4, with a possible D match to TRBD1 (6 bases). The V and J ends lost 4 bases and 8 bases respectively, with 14 bases between them. CDR3 length equals 13 residues. Germline-derived CDR1 and CDR2 are DFQATT and SNEGSKA (reference sequence). The CDR3 reads CSATGGSGEKLFF. The CDR3 bases are TGCAGTGCTACGGGGGGCAGTGGGGAAAAACTGTTTTTT.

This clonotype was detected a few times. The chain combines TRBV30 with TRBJ2-7; D may match TRBD1 or TRBD2 (5 bases each). The CDR3 has 12 amino acids. The ends were cut back, 1 base at V and 3 bases at J, with 7 bases in the middle. Germline-derived CDR1 and CDR2 are GTSNPN and SVGIG (reference sequence). This chain's CDR3 is CAWSGGSYEQYF. In nucleotides, the CDR3 is TGTGCCTGGAGTGGGGGGAGCTACGAGCAGTACTTC.

This clonotype was observed many times. The rearrangement joins TRBV10-3 to TRBJ2-7, with TRBD2 as a possible D gene (6 bases). CDR1 and CDR2 from the germline V gene are ENHRY and SYGVKD. The CDR3 loop spans 12 amino acids. Trimming cost V 4 bases and J 6 bases, with 10 bases left between them. The CDR3 spells CAISVRESEQYF. In nucleotides, the CDR3 is TGTGCCATCAGTGTACGGGAGTCCGAGCAGTACTTC.

The chain has TRBV12-3 or TRBV12-4 and TRBJ1-2; TRBD1 matches at 8 bases. CDR3 length: 15 residues. Trimming cost V 5 bases and J 2 bases; bases outside gene matches: 7. CDR3 in amino acids: CASSPTGGRNYGYTF. Here the CDR3 DNA reads TGTGCCAGCAGTCCAACAGGGGGGCGCAACTATGGCTACACCTTC.

This clonotype was found a few times. The J gene is TRBJ1-2, the V gene TRBV27; D is perhaps TRBD1 (6 bases). CDR3 size: 16 residues. Germline values: CDR1 MNHEY, CDR2 SMNVEV (reference sequence). Trimming removed 3 bases from V and 5 bases from J, with 19 bases in between. The CDR3 here is CASSFDQNTGPYGYTF. CDR3 nucleotides: TGTGCCAGCAGTTTCGACCAGAATACAGGGCCTTATGGCTACACCTTC.

This clonotype was detected many times. This chain connects TRBV7-9 to TRBJ2-5; 7 bases are shared with TRBD1. Germline CDR1 reads SEHNR; CDR2 reads FQNEAQ (reference sequence). The V and J ends lost 4 bases and 5 bases, in that order; junction bases with no gene match: 7. This CDR3 comprises 14 residues. The CDR3 coding sequence is TGTGCCAGCAGCTCGAGGGGGCGTGCGGAGACCCAGTACTTC. Protein: CASSSRGRAETQYF.